Below, 32 T cell receptor beta chains from the same sample are listed, as sequenced in a study of T cells in Graves' hyperthyroidism and ophthalmopathy. It was RNA transcripts that yielded the amplified TCR beta CDR3 regions. The HTBI primer set served for first-round RT-PCR of the TCR CDR3. TCRdb reprocessed the multiplex PCR reads with MiXCR, giving one entry per CDR3 protein. The table includes some 420,000 distinct CDR3 sequences, approximately 14% detected once. Sequenced sample: blood. The source is a woman between 18 and 29 years old with Graves' hyperthyroidism.

The sample holds many counts of this clonotype. V and J are TRBV12-5 and TRBJ2-1; 8 bases match TRBD2. Germline CDR1 and CDR2: LGHNT and FRNRAP. This CDR3 region has 16 residues. With V trimmed by 7 bases and J by 5 bases, 13 bases remained unmatched. CDR3 amino acids: CASAPGTSGGNNEQFF. The CDR3 region has the DNA TGTGCTAGTGCCCCTGGAACTAGCGGAGGAAACAATGAGCAGTTCTTC.

This clonotype was counted at least ten times. The chain couples TRBV9 to TRBJ1-1; D perhaps matches TRBD1 (5 bases). Trimming pared 3 bases from V and 2 bases from J, leaving 14 bases between. The CDR3 is 15 amino acids. Germline values: CDR1 SGDLS, CDR2 YYNGEE. The CDR3 DNA reads TGTGCCAGCAGCGGGGGGACCCTCGGCAACACTGAAGCTTTCTTT. It is translated as CASSGGTLGNTEAFF.

This clonotype came up many times. The chain carries TRBV12-3 or TRBV12-4 and TRBJ2-3, with D unclear. Trimming left V 5 bases short and J 4 bases short, with 10 bases between. The CDR3 contains 13 residues. CDR3 sequence: CASSPSRSDTQYF. For the CDR3, the DNA is TGTGCCAGCAGTCCCAGCCGGTCAGATACGCAGTATTTT.

The sample holds many counts of this clonotype. This rearrangement joins TRBV12-3 or TRBV12-4 to TRBJ1-2, with D unresolved. CDR3 size: 13 residues. Trimming cost V 3 bases and J 4 bases, with 9 bases left between them. The CDR3 sequence is CASSFPGGYGYTF. The CDR3 DNA reads TGTGCCAGCAGTTTTCCGGGAGGCTATGGCTACACCTTC.

The chain employs TRBV5-1 and TRBJ2-4; D remains unclear. The germline V gene has CDR1 SGHRS and CDR2 YFSETQ. CDR3 length: 13 residues. Trimming took off 5 bases at V and 8 bases at J, with 14 bases between the two ends. CDR3 in DNA: TGCGCCAGCAGTCAAGGAAGCTACGACATTCAGTACTTC. Translating it yields CASSQGSYDIQYF.

The chain couples TRBV7-4 to TRBJ1-5; no definite D call. Looked up from germline, CDR1 is SGHVT and CDR2 is SQSDAQ. The CDR3 totals 10 residues. V lost 4 bases to trimming and J lost 15 bases, with 10 bases between them. The CDR3 region is CASSSGRRHF. In nucleotides, the CDR3 is TGTGCCAGCAGCTCCGGGCGCCGGCATTTT.

This clonotype was counted ten times or more. This chain joins TRBV5-1 and TRBJ2-7, with TRBD2 identical over 10 bases. The CDR3 totals 19 residues. Per the germline V gene, CDR1 is SGHRS and CDR2 is YFSETQ. Losses at the gene ends were 2 bases for V and 0 bases for J; bases not matched to a gene: 14. Written as DNA, the CDR3 is TGCGCCAGCAGCTTCTATAGTCCGGGACTAGCGAGTAGCTCCTACGAGCAGTACTTC. This gives the protein CASSFYSPGLASSSYEQYF.

This clonotype was recorded many times. The genes are TRBV20-1 and TRBJ2-1, with 8 nucleotides matching TRBD2. The V gene's germline CDR1 is DFQATT and CDR2 SNEGSKA (reference sequence). The CDR3 consists of 15 residues. Trimming took 5 bases from V and 3 from J; bases not matched to a gene: 9. This chain's CDR3 is CSAWGGTRIYNEQFF. The CDR3 DNA is TGCAGTGCTTGGGGTGGGACTAGAATCTACAATGAGCAGTTCTTC.

This clonotype was counted ten times or more. The chain uses TRBV11-2 and TRBJ2-5; the match to TRBD2 covers 8 bases. Germline CDR1 and CDR2: SGHAT and FQNNGV. This CDR3 has 16 residues. V lost 1 base and J lost 1; bases outside the gene matches: 5. This CDR3 reads CASSLVSGVPQETQYF. CDR3 DNA: TGTGCCAGCAGCTTAGTTAGCGGGGTTCCCCAAGAGACCCAGTACTTC.

This clonotype was seen a handful of times. The chain employs TRBV5-1 and TRBJ2-3; unclear D gene. V was trimmed by 0 bases and J by 2 bases, leaving 13 bases between them. The CDR3 totals 16 residues. The germline CDR1 and CDR2 sequences are SGHRS and YFSETQ. As DNA, the CDR3 is TGCGCCAGCAGCTTGGGGGGTTTGAGCCTCACAGATACGCAGTATTTT. This gives the protein CASSLGGLSLTDTQYF.

V and J are TRBV5-4 and TRBJ1-5; D gene unclear. V gave up 4 bases and J gave up 7 bases, with 18 bases separating them. Germline assignment: CDR1 SGHNT and CDR2 YYREEE (reference sequence). This CDR3 spans 15 amino acids. In nucleotides, the CDR3 is TGTGCCAGCAGCCTTGACCCTACTCTGAAGCAGCCCCAGCATTTT. It encodes CASSLDPTLKQPQHF.

The gene calls are TRBV7-9 and TRBJ2-7; TRBD1 matches at 10 bases. Per germline, CDR1 SEHNR and CDR2 FQNEAQ (reference sequence). CDR3 length: 13 residues. J was trimmed by 6 bases and V by 4 bases; bases with no gene match: 3. The CDR3 sequence is CASSWGTGAEQYF. As DNA, the CDR3 is TGTGCCAGCAGCTGGGGGACAGGGGCCGAGCAGTACTTC.

This clonotype occurred once. The chain joins TRBV19 to TRBJ1-5, with a possible D match to TRBD1 (6 bases). V shed 6 bases and J shed 1 base, with 7 bases lying between them. CDR1 is LNHDA, CDR2 SQIVND, per germline (reference sequence). CDR3 size: 13 residues. The CDR3, as DNA: TGTGCCAGTAGAGACAGGAGCAATCAGCCCCAGCATTTT. Amino acids: CASRDRSNQPQHF.

The chain recombines TRBV15 with TRBJ2-7; 10 nucleotides align to TRBD2. Germline trimming cut 0 bases from V and 0 bases from J; bases unmatched to any gene: 11. This CDR3 has 19 amino acids. CDR1 LNHNV and CDR2 YYDKDF come from the germline V gene (reference sequence). The CDR3 sequence: CATSRDEREGPLSSYEQYF. The CDR3 DNA reads TGTGCCACCAGCAGAGACGAGCGGGAGGGCCCTCTTAGCTCCTACGAGCAGTACTTC.

About this clonotype itself: It may be a read error: a sequence one base away is much more abundant. Here the CDR3 DNA reads TGCAGTGCCCAACAATCTGGGCCGGGCTCCTACGGGCAGTACTTC. It translates to CSAQQSGPGSYGQYF. The gene calls are TRBV20-1 and TRBJ2-7; unclear D gene. CDR3 length: 15 amino acids. Per the germline V gene, CDR1 is DFQATT and CDR2 is SNEGSKA (reference sequence).

The J gene is TRBJ2-3, the V gene TRBV10-3, with 10 nucleotides matching TRBD1. Germline trimming cut 2 bases from V and 4 bases from J; bases unmatched to any gene: 6. The CDR3 totals 16 residues. Germline V gene lookup returns CDR1 ENHRY and CDR2 SYGVKD. The CDR3 DNA sequence: TGTGCCATCAGTGAGCCTCCGGGACAGGGGTCAGATACGCAGTATTTT. This translates into CAISEPPGQGSDTQYF.

This clonotype has ten or more counts. V usage is TRBV10-3 and J usage is TRBJ1-1; no firm D call. The germline V gene has CDR1 ENHRY and CDR2 SYGVKD. V was cut by 2 bases and J by 6 bases, with 16 bases left in between. The CDR3 extends over 15 amino acids. The CDR3 DNA reads as TGTGCCATCAGTGAGCCCGGTTTAAGGAAGTCTGAAGCTTTCTTT. This translates into CAISEPGLRKSEAFF.

Ten or more counts support this clonotype. This sequence joins TRBV12-3 or TRBV12-4 and TRBJ2-5; tentative D call: TRBD1 (8 bases). The length of the CDR3 is 14 residues. V lost 5 bases, J lost 5 bases, and 15 bases lay in between. For the CDR3, the DNA is TGTGCCAGCAGTCCGGACAGGGAGGGGGAGACCCAGTACTTC. Residues: CASSPDREGETQYF.

The chain joins TRBV4-1 to TRBJ1-5; TRBD1 might be the D (6 bases). The ends were cut back, 1 base at V and 4 bases at J, with 8 bases in the middle. Per the germline V gene, CDR1 is MGHRA and CDR2 is YSYEKL. The CDR3 runs to 14 residues. CDR3 DNA sequence: TGCGCCAGCAGCCAAGGACAGGATAATCAGCCCCAGCATTTT. Its translation is CASSQGQDNQPQHF.

This clonotype was detected only a few times. The J gene is TRBJ2-1, the V gene TRBV7-2; TRBD2 matches at 9 bases. This CDR3 is built from 14 residues. Germline loops: CDR1 SGHTA, CDR2 FQGNSA. Unmatched junction bases numbered 6, after V lost 5 bases and J lost 7 bases. The CDR3 DNA reads TGTGCCAGCAGCCAGCTAGCGGGACGGAATGAGCAGTTCTTC. This encodes CASSQLAGRNEQFF. Looking up the rest from reference TRBV7-2 and TRBJ2-1 gives the full variable domain: GAGVSQSPSNKVTEKGKDVELRCDPISGHTALYWYRQSLGQGLEFLIYFQGNSAPDKSGLPSDRFSAERTGGSVSTLTIQRTQQEDSAVYLCASSQLAGRNEQFFGPGTRLTVL.

This clonotype was detected ten times or more. The chain combines TRBV7-9 with TRBJ2-7; D not resolved. The CDR3 spans 12 residues. The germline V gene encodes CDR1 SEHNR and CDR2 FQNEAQ (reference sequence). V lost 1 base and J lost 3, with 4 bases in between. The CDR3 DNA is TGTGCCAGCAGCTTAGATGACTACGAGCAGTACTTC. Translated, it gives CASSLDDYEQYF.

This clonotype has just a few counts. V usage is TRBV5-1 and J usage is TRBJ2-1; 9 bases align to TRBD2. The germline CDR1 and CDR2 sequences are SGHRS and YFSETQ. The CDR3 is 15 residues long. V shed 0 bases, J shed 8 bases, and the junction held 6 bases outside the gene matches. Here the CDR3 DNA reads TGCGCCAGCAGCTTGGCCCTGGCGGGAGGGGATGAGCAGTTCTTC. Residues: CASSLALAGGDEQFF.

The J gene is TRBJ2-2, the V gene TRBV25-1; tentatively, D is TRBD1 (5 bases). The CDR3 totals 12 residues. Germline loops: CDR1 MGHDK, CDR2 SYGVNS. The ends were cut back, 6 bases at V and 6 bases at J, with 8 bases in the middle. The CDR3 protein is CASRGDSGELFF. The CDR3 region has the DNA TGTGCCAGCAGAGGGGATTCCGGGGAGCTGTTTTTT.

Comments on this clonotype: The junction and the germline gene differ at one end; a read error may be behind it. V is TRBV11-2 and J is TRBJ2-1, with D possibly matching TRBD2 (5 bases). CDR1 and CDR2 (germline): SGHAT, FQNNGV. The CDR3 has 15 residues. Here the CDR3 reads CASSVTIKLGNERFF. The CDR3 DNA reads as TGTGCCAGCAGCGTCACCATTAAACTAGGCAATGAGCGGTTCTTC. The full variable domain, rest sourced from reference TRBV11-2 and TRBJ2-1, is EAGVAQSPRYKIIEKRQSVAFWCNPISGHATLYWYQQILGQGPKLLIQFQNNGVVDDSQLPKDRFSAERLKGVDSTLKIQPAKLEDSAVYLCASSVTIKLGNERFFGPGTRLTVL.

The chain is built from TRBV27 and TRBJ2-1; D not certain. The V end was cut by 0 bases, the J end by 0 bases, with 12 bases between. The CDR3 totals 17 residues. Germline CDR1 is MNHEY and CDR2 is SMNVEV (reference sequence). CDR3 nucleotides: TGTGCCAGCAGTTTATCCGCCTTTGGGCACTCCTACAATGAGCAGTTCTTC. The encoded protein is CASSLSAFGHSYNEQFF.

This clonotype was seen many times. The gene calls are TRBV27 and TRBJ2-3; D is ambiguous. V was trimmed by 5 bases and J by 8 bases, leaving 17 bases between them. The CDR3 has 14 residues. Germline CDR1 MNHEY, CDR2 SMNVEV (reference sequence). The CDR3 reads CASSPGRVLATQYF. The CDR3 region has the DNA TGTGCCAGCAGTCCCGGAAGGGTGTTGGCTACGCAGTATTTT.

This sequence joins TRBV10-1 and TRBJ2-3, with unresolved D. The CDR3 is 15 residues long. Germline assignment: CDR1 WNHNN and CDR2 SYGVQD (reference sequence). V shed 4 bases and J shed 5 bases, with 16 bases lying between them. The CDR3 region has the DNA TGCGCCAGCAGTGGTGGCGGAACCCTGCTAGATACGCAGTATTTT. Its protein product is CASSGGGTLLDTQYF.

This clonotype appeared many times. In DNA, the CDR3 is TGTGCCAGTAGTATAGCTCTGGGGGGCCAGACTGAAGCTTTCTTT. The encoded protein is CASSIALGGQTEAFF. The genes are TRBV19 and TRBJ1-1, with D possibly being TRBD1 (6 bases). The CDR3 totals 15 residues. Germline values: CDR1 LNHDA, CDR2 SQIVND (reference sequence). Trimming took 1 base from V and 5 from J, leaving 14 bases between them.

This clonotype was observed a handful of times. The chain links TRBV6-6 to TRBJ1-5, with D unclear. Germline V CDR1 and CDR2: MNHNY, SVGAGI (reference sequence). The CDR3 has 14 amino acids. The V gene lost 0 bases and the J gene lost 5 bases, with 8 bases spanning the gap. DNA of the CDR3: TGTGCCAGCAGTTACTCTGGGAGCTATCAGCCCCAGCATTTT. Translating it yields CASSYSGSYQPQHF.

The rearrangement uses TRBV20-1 and TRBJ1-2, with D hard to call. Germline V gene data show CDR1 as DFQATT and CDR2 as SNEGSKA (reference sequence). This CDR3 region has 11 residues. The V gene lost 6 bases and the J gene lost 5 bases, with 10 bases spanning the gap. The CDR3 protein is CSATGLYGYTF. CDR3 coding DNA: TGCAGTGCGACCGGCCTTTATGGCTACACCTTC.

The chain is built from TRBV4-2 and TRBJ2-7; no firm D call. Looked up from germline, CDR1 is LGHNA and CDR2 is YNFKEQ. CDR3 length: 14 amino acids. Deletions cut 5 bases from V and 4 bases from J, with 15 bases between. This chain's CDR3 is CASSLDVKGYEQYF. The CDR3 DNA reads TGTGCCAGCAGCTTAGACGTCAAGGGTTACGAGCAGTACTTC.

This clonotype appeared many times. This chain connects TRBV7-2 to TRBJ2-7; TRBD1 matches at 7 bases. Trimming took 4 bases from V and 4 from J; bases not matched to a gene: 13. The CDR3 runs to 16 residues. Germline lookup yields CDR1 SGHTA and CDR2 FQGNSA. The CDR3 bases are TGTGCCAGCAGCTCCCTCGAAACGACAGGGAGATACGAGCAGTACTTC. This sequence encodes CASSSLETTGRYEQYF.